This T cell receptor beta chain was found in a study of low-dose radiotherapy and immunotherapy resistance in tumors (dated by TCRdb to 2022 to 2024). In the study overall: In Cohort 1, 0.5 Gy per fraction was delivered every 2 weeks, and a total PTV dose of 6.5 Gy was prescribed. Cohort 2 received 1 Gy per fraction every two weeks, with a total of 13 Gy over 26 weeks. Nivolumab was administered intravenously as a 240 mg flat dose every two weeks, and ipilimumab was administered intravenously at 1 mg/kg every six weeks. Cyclophosphamide 200 mg/m2 was given intravenously every two weeks, one day before each radiation and immunotherapy administration. Starting on cycle 1 day 1, patients took 300 mg of aspirin by mouth once a day for four cycles. No randomization into treatment groups was done for the people taking part in the trial. Eight patients were included in the translational analysis: three from the first dose cohort and the first five from the second dose cohort.

Donors were enrolled in RACIN, a single-arm phase I dose-escalation trial combining nivolumab, ipilimumab, aspirin, low-dose cyclophosphamide and low-dose radiotherapy. Patients with advanced, TIL-negative solid tumors were considered eligible. First-strand cDNA was synthesized with Superscript III and a set of TRAV- and TRBV-specific primers, covering both TCRalpha and TCRbeta chains. A roughly 20-cycle PCR with Phusion amplified the TCRs, pairing a constant-region primer with the adapter that was attached to the V primers. Isolated mRNA was amplified with the MessageAmp II aRNA Amplification Kit, using a roughly 15-hour in vitro transcription at 37°C. mRNA for TCR sequencing was isolated with the Dynabeads mRNA DIRECT Purification Kit. Indexed Illumina adapters were added in a second Phusion PCR of 25 cycles, after which AMPure XP beads were used to purify the products. Processing in the source paper ran as follows. Custom Perl scripts pooled TCR sequences encoding the same protein, removed out-of-frame sequences and computed each clonotype's abundance. The analysis excluded TCR sequences that were supported by just one read. The metrics used to describe the repertoires included Shannon entropy, Gini index, clonality, richness, and the frequency of TCRs shared between repertoires. The public sequencing data were trimmed at Q25 with fastp and processed into clonotypes with MiXCR by TCRdb, which kept only in-frame beta chains. Every distinct CDR3 protein forms one entry, paired with its most common genes and DNA. TCRdb's processing, not the authors' own work, is the source of the V and J calls. The sample data list some 10,000 distinct CDR3 sequences, and approximately 40% of these were observed just once. The ten largest clones take up 5.5% to 6.5% of the sample.

This clonotype was seen a handful of times. Its specific antigen is unknown. Base qualities are missing; no much larger clone stands one base away. Taken from the germline V gene, the CDR1 and CDR2 loops are MNHEY and SVGEGT. The CDR3, cysteine through phenylalanine, is 15 amino acids long. Of the read, only the CDR3 DNA is kept; its 45 bases are in frame from base 1. V is cut back by 5 bases and J by 6 bases, with 12 bases in the junction unmatched. The V gene is TRBV6-2 or TRBV6-3 and the J gene is TRBJ2-7, with TRBD1 identical over 8 junction bases. The clonotype originates from a human donor with advanced metastatic prostate, ovarian, gallbladder or colorectal cancer (not recorded which). This table probably holds off-target reads from a library built for another chain. Read as DNA, the sequence is TGTGCCAGCAGTGAATTTAGGACAGGGATCGGCGAGCAGTACTTC. Its protein reads: CASSEFRTGIGEQYF.